These T cell receptor beta chains were read from a single sample in a study of T cells after yellow fever vaccination. TCRdb used MiXCR to reprocess the 5' RACE reads, holding one entry per CDR3 protein. The sample records 280,000 or so distinct CDR3 sequences, around 10% being singletons. Sequencing was performed on CD4+ T cells sorted from PBMCs, taken 5 days after the yellow fever booster vaccination. These receptors were collected from a man aged 18 to 29 who received the YFV17D yellow fever vaccine. Both conserved end residues are part of each CDR3. Each record gives: CDR3 protein, CDR3 DNA, clone size, D gene, J gene, V gene. The D gene is left open where the match is weak. Not all rows give a size; the values are once, few, many and, for expanded clones, a class.

CDR3 protein: CSARGGLQETQYF
CDR3 DNA: TGCAGTGCTAGGGGCGGGCTCCAAGAGACCCAGTACTTC
clone size: .
D gene: .
J gene: TRBJ2-5
V gene: TRBV20-1

CDR3 protein: CSARDLSGQGLIRNTEAFF
CDR3 DNA: TGCAGTGCTAGAGATCTATCTGGACAGGGGCTAATTCGAAACACTGAAGCTTTCTTT
clone size: .
D gene: TRBD1
J gene: TRBJ1-1
V gene: TRBV20-1

CDR3 protein: CASSLGGPNEKLFF
CDR3 DNA: TGCGCCAGCAGCTTGGGAGGACCAAATGAAAAACTGTTTTTT
clone size: few
D gene: .
J gene: TRBJ1-4
V gene: TRBV5-1

CDR3 protein: CASSQGTVRRYGYTF
CDR3 DNA: TGCGCCAGCAGCCAAGGCACAGTACGTCGATATGGCTACACCTTC
clone size: few
D gene: .
J gene: TRBJ1-2
V gene: TRBV4-1

CDR3 protein: CASRSGTSGNIQYF
CDR3 DNA: TGTGCCAGCAGGTCCGGGACTAGCGGAAACATTCAGTACTTC
clone size: few
D gene: TRBD2
J gene: TRBJ2-4
V gene: TRBV6-5

CDR3 protein: CASSPREYTDTQYF
CDR3 DNA: TGTGCCAGCAGCCCCAGGGAGTACACAGATACGCAGTATTTT
clone size: .
D gene: .
J gene: TRBJ2-3
V gene: TRBV3-1

CDR3 protein: CASRDGTSRSTDTQYF
CDR3 DNA: TGTGCCAGCAGAGACGGGACTAGCAGAAGCACAGATACGCAGTATTTT
clone size: .
D gene: TRBD2
J gene: TRBJ2-3
V gene: TRBV3-1

CDR3 protein: CASSFIPEGEQFF
CDR3 DNA: TGTGCCAGCAGCTTTATCCCCGAAGGTGAGCAGTTCTTC
clone size: many
D gene: .
J gene: TRBJ2-1
V gene: TRBV11-3

CDR3 protein: CASSLGGYSGNTIYF
CDR3 DNA: TGCGCCAGCAGCTTGGGGGGTTACTCTGGAAACACCATATATTTT
clone size: few
D gene: .
J gene: TRBJ1-3
V gene: TRBV5-1

CDR3 protein: CASSLTGNQPQHF
CDR3 DNA: TGTGCCAGCAGTTTAACGGGCAATCAGCCCCAGCATTTT
clone size: many
D gene: .
J gene: TRBJ1-5
V gene: TRBV7-2

CDR3 protein: CASSSPSRAGELFF
CDR3 DNA: TGTGCCAGCAGTTCCCCCTCGAGGGCCGGGGAGCTGTTTTTT
clone size: few
D gene: .
J gene: TRBJ2-2
V gene: TRBV27

CDR3 protein: CASSSGGGRAFF
CDR3 DNA: TGTGCCAGCAGCTCGGGTGGGGGACGAGCTTTCTTT
clone size: .
D gene: .
J gene: TRBJ1-1
V gene: TRBV5-6

CDR3 protein: CATSDWAEETQYF
CDR3 DNA: TGTGCCACCAGTGATTGGGCGGAAGAGACCCAGTACTTC
clone size: few
D gene: .
J gene: TRBJ2-5
V gene: TRBV24-1

CDR3 protein: CASSLNFASGGAGETQYF
CDR3 DNA: TGTGCCAGCAGCTTAAATTTTGCTAGCGGGGGGGCCGGAGAGACCCAGTACTTC
clone size: .
D gene: TRBD2
J gene: TRBJ2-5
V gene: TRBV7-2

CDR3 protein: CASTRRLNTEAFF
CDR3 DNA: TGTGCCAGTACGAGACGCCTGAACACTGAAGCTTTCTTT
clone size: few
D gene: .
J gene: TRBJ1-1
V gene: TRBV19

CDR3 protein: CASSIQGQDNSPLHF
CDR3 DNA: TGTGCCAGTAGTATACAGGGGCAAGATAATTCACCCCTCCACTTT
clone size: few
D gene: .
J gene: TRBJ1-6
V gene: TRBV19

CDR3 protein: CASSQVGPNYGYTF
CDR3 DNA: TGTGCCAGCAGCCAAGTCGGGCCTAACTATGGCTACACCTTC
clone size: few
D gene: .
J gene: TRBJ1-2
V gene: TRBV14

CDR3 protein: CASMGSGNTIYF
CDR3 DNA: TGTGCCAGCATGGGTTCTGGTAACACCATATATTTT
clone size: .
D gene: .
J gene: TRBJ1-3
V gene: TRBV6-5

CDR3 protein: CASSQDSTGGLVFWYGYTF
CDR3 DNA: TGCGCCAGCAGCCAAGATTCAACAGGGGGCTTAGTATTTTGGTATGGCTACACCTTC
clone size: .
D gene: TRBD1
J gene: TRBJ1-2
V gene: TRBV4-1

CDR3 protein: CASKLSGTGANVLTF
CDR3 DNA: TGCGCCAGCAAACTTAGCGGGACAGGTGCCAACGTCCTGACTTTC
clone size: .
D gene: .
J gene: TRBJ2-6
V gene: TRBV5-1

CDR3 protein: CASSSFGGTGEPQHF
CDR3 DNA: TGTGCCAGCAGTTCCTTCGGGGGGACAGGGGAGCCCCAGCATTTT
clone size: many
D gene: TRBD1
J gene: TRBJ1-5
V gene: TRBV27

CDR3 protein: CSGKRGPYNEQFF
CDR3 DNA: TGCAGTGGAAAGCGGGGGCCTTACAATGAGCAGTTCTTC
clone size: few
D gene: TRBD2
J gene: TRBJ2-1
V gene: TRBV20-1

CDR3 protein: CASSLDGQVHNQPQHF
CDR3 DNA: TGTGCCAGCAGCTTAGACGGGCAGGTACACAATCAGCCCCAGCATTTT
clone size: few
D gene: .
J gene: TRBJ1-5
V gene: TRBV7-8

CDR3 protein: CASSIRPGTGELFF
CDR3 DNA: TGTGCCAGCAGCATCAGACCGGGCACCGGGGAGCTGTTTTTT
clone size: few
D gene: .
J gene: TRBJ2-2
V gene: TRBV7-2

CDR3 protein: CASSLDSPSNTIYF
CDR3 DNA: TGCGCCAGCAGCTTGGACAGCCCGAGTAACACCATATATTTT
clone size: few
D gene: .
J gene: TRBJ1-3
V gene: TRBV5-1

CDR3 protein: CAISDWTEAFF
CDR3 DNA: TGTGCCATCAGTGATTGGACTGAAGCTTTCTTT
clone size: .
D gene: .
J gene: TRBJ1-1
V gene: TRBV10-3

CDR3 protein: CATSVRPDRMFRKTQYF
CDR3 DNA: TGTGCCACCAGTGTCCGCCCCGACAGGATGTTTCGAAAGACCCAGTACTTC
clone size: .
D gene: .
J gene: TRBJ2-5
V gene: TRBV24-1

CDR3 protein: CASSLTGTNTEAFF
CDR3 DNA: TGTGCCAGCAGTTTGACCGGGACCAACACTGAAGCTTTCTTT
clone size: many
D gene: .
J gene: TRBJ1-1
V gene: TRBV27

CDR3 protein: CASSSPGTMAEAFF
CDR3 DNA: TGTGCCAGCAGCAGCCCCGGGACGATGGCTGAAGCTTTCTTT
clone size: few
D gene: .
J gene: TRBJ1-1
V gene: TRBV21-1

CDR3 protein: CASSLEPGAIDTGELFF
CDR3 DNA: TGCGCCAGCAGCTTGGAGCCGGGGGCAATCGACACCGGGGAGCTGTTTTTT
clone size: .
D gene: .
J gene: TRBJ2-2
V gene: TRBV5-1

CDR3 protein: CAWSVARITEAFF
CDR3 DNA: TGTGCCTGGAGTGTGGCCAGAATCACTGAAGCTTTCTTT
clone size: few
D gene: .
J gene: TRBJ1-1
V gene: TRBV30

CDR3 protein: CASRERVISYEQYF
CDR3 DNA: TGTGCCAGCAGAGAGCGGGTAATCTCCTACGAGCAGTACTTC
clone size: .
D gene: .
J gene: TRBJ2-7
V gene: TRBV2

CDR3 protein: CSARKSASGQFSEQYF
CDR3 DNA: TGCAGTGCTAGAAAGTCGGCTAGCGGTCAGTTTTCCGAGCAGTACTTC
clone size: .
D gene: TRBD2
J gene: TRBJ2-7
V gene: TRBV20-1

CDR3 protein: CSARARDNSYEQYF
CDR3 DNA: TGCAGTGCTAGAGCGCGGGATAACTCCTACGAGCAGTACTTC
clone size: few
D gene: .
J gene: TRBJ2-7
V gene: TRBV20-1

CDR3 protein: CAISARPDSSYEQYF
CDR3 DNA: TGTGCCATCAGCGCGAGACCAGACAGCTCCTACGAGCAGTACTTC
clone size: few
D gene: .
J gene: TRBJ2-7
V gene: TRBV10-3

CDR3 protein: CASSQSSGLDQPQHF
CDR3 DNA: TGTGCCAGCAGCCAATCCTCAGGGCTGGATCAGCCCCAGCATTTT
clone size: many
D gene: .
J gene: TRBJ1-5
V gene: TRBV3-1

CDR3 protein: CASTDGGQGSYNEQFF
CDR3 DNA: TGTGCCAGCACCGACGGAGGACAGGGGTCCTACAATGAGCAGTTCTTC
clone size: few
D gene: TRBD1
J gene: TRBJ2-1
V gene: TRBV28

CDR3 protein: CASSSYRATEAFF
CDR3 DNA: TGCGCCAGCAGCTCCTACAGGGCGACTGAAGCTTTCTTT
clone size: many
D gene: .
J gene: TRBJ1-1
V gene: TRBV5-1

CDR3 protein: CASSFRDRRLRTF
CDR3 DNA: TGTGCCAGCAGCTTCCGGGACAGGAGGCTTCGCACCTTC
clone size: .
D gene: TRBD1
J gene: TRBJ1-2
V gene: TRBV9

CDR3 protein: CSARVFGTVTDTQYF
CDR3 DNA: TGCAGTGCTAGAGTCTTTGGGACAGTTACAGATACGCAGTATTTT
clone size: .
D gene: TRBD1
J gene: TRBJ2-3
V gene: TRBV20-1

CDR3 protein: CASSHPYDRGRNTGELFF
CDR3 DNA: TGCGCCAGCAGCCACCCTTACGACAGGGGTAGAAACACCGGGGAGCTGTTTTTT
clone size: many
D gene: TRBD1
J gene: TRBJ2-2
V gene: TRBV4-1